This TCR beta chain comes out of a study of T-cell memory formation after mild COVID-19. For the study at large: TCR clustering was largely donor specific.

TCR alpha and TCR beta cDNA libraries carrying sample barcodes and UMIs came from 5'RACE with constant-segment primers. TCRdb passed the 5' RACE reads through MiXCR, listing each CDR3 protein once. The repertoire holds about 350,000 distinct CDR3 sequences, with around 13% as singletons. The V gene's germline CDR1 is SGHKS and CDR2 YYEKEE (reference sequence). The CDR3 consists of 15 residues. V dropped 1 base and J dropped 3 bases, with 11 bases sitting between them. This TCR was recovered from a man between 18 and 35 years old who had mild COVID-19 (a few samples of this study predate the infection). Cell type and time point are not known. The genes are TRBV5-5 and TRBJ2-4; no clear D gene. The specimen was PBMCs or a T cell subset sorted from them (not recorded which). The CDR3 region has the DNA TGTGCCAGCAGCTTGTTCCCTAAGGGCAAAAACATTCAGTACTTC. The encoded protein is CASSLFPKGKNIQYF.